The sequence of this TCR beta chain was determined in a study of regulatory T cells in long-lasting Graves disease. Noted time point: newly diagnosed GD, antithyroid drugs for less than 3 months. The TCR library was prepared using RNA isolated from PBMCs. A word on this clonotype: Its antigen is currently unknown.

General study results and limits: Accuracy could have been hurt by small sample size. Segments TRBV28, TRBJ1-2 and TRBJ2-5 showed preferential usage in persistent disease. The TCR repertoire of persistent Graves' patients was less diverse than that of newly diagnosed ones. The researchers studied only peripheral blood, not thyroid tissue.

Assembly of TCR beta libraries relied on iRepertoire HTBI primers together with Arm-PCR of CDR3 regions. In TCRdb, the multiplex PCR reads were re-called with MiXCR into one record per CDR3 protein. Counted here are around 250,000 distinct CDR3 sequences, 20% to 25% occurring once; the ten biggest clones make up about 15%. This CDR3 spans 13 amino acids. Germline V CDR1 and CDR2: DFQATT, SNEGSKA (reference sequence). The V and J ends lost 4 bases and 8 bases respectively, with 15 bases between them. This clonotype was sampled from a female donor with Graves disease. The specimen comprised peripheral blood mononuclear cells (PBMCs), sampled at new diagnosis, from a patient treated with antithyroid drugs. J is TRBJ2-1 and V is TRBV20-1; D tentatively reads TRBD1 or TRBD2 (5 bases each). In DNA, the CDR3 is TGCAGTGCTACCCGGGGCACGACGGATGAGCAGTTCTTC. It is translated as CSATRGTTDEQFF.